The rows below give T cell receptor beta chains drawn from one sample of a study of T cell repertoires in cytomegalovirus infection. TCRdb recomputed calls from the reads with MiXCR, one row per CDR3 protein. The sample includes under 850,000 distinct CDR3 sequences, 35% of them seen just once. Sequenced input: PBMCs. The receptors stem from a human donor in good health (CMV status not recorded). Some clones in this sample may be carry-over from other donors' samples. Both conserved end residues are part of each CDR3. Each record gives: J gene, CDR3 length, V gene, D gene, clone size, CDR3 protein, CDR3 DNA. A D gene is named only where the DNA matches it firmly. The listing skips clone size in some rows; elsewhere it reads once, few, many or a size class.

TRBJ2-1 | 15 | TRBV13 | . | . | CASSPRQATYNEQFF | TGTGCCAGCAGCCCCCGACAGGCGACCTACAATGAGCAGTTCTTC
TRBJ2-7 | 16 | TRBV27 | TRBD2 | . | CASSSRLAGDPYEQYF | TGTGCCAGCAGTTCTCGACTAGCGGGAGACCCCTACGAGCAGTACTTC
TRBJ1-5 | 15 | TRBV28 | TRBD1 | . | CASSFVGTGDQPQHF | TGTGCCAGCAGTTTTGTTGGGACAGGGGATCAGCCCCAGCATTTT
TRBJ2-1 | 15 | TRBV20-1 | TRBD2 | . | CSAVLVAGGPGEQFF | TGCAGTGCTGTACTCGTAGCGGGAGGGCCTGGTGAGCAGTTCTTC
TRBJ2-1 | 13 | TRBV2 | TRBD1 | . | CASGGQGYKEQFF | TGTGCCAGCGGCGGACAGGGGTACAAGGAGCAGTTCTTC
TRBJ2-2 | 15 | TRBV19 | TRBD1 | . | CASSIGTGKTGELIF | TGTGCCAGTAGTATCGGGACAGGGAAAACCGGGGAGCTGATTTTT
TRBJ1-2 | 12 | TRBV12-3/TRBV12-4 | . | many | CASSRWTTGYTF | TGTGCCAGCAGTCGATGGACGACGGGCTACACCTTC
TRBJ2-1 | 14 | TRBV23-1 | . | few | CAGRLDQEHNEQFF | TGCGCCGGACGACTCGACCAGGAGCACAATGAGCAGTTCTTC
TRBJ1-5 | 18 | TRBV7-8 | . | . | CASSSHPGGVRRNQPQHF | TGTGCCAGCAGCTCCCACCCGGGGGGGGTCCGGAGAAATCAGCCCCAGCATTTT
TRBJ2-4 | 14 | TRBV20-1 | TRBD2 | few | CSASQRGAKNIQYF | TGCAGTGCTAGTCAGCGGGGAGCCAAAAACATTCAGTACTTC
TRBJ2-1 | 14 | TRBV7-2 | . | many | CASSLKRARAPQFF | TGTGCCAGCAGCTTAAAACGGGCCAGGGCTCCCCAGTTCTTC
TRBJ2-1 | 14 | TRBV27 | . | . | CASAIISSYNEQFF | TGTGCCAGCGCGATTATAAGCTCCTACAATGAGCAGTTCTTC
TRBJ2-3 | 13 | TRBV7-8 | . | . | CASSLQGQYTQYF | TGTGCCAGCAGCTTACAAGGACAGTATACGCAGTATTTT
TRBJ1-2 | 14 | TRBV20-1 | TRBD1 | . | CSAATGGAVDGYTF | TGCAGTGCCGCTACAGGGGGCGCAGTCGATGGCTACACCTTC
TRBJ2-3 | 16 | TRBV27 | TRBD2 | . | CASSFGLAGATDTQYF | TGTGCCAGCAGTTTCGGACTAGCGGGGGCTACAGATACGCAGTATTTT
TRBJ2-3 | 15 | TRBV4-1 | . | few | CASSQDQRATDTQYF | TGCGCCAGCAGCCAAGACCAACGAGCCACAGATACGCAGTATTTT
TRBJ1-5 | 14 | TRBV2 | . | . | CASSGRQRNQPQHF | TGTGCCAGCAGTGGGCGACAGCGCAATCAGCCCCAGCATTTT
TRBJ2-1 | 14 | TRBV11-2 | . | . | CASSWEAGQEEQFF | TGTGCCAGCAGCTGGGAGGCAGGGCAGGAGGAGCAGTTCTTC
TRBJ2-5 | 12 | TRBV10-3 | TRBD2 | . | CAIRAGGETQYF | TGTGCCATCAGGGCGGGAGGGGAGACCCAGTACTTC
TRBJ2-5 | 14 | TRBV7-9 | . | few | CASSSSNGRETQYF | TGTGCCAGCAGCTCCAGTAATGGGCGAGAGACCCAGTACTTC
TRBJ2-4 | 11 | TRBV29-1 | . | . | CSVGVRNIQYF | TGCAGCGTTGGCGTAAGAAACATTCAGTACTTC
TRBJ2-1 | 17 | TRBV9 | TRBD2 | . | CASSGRILAGVSGEQFF | TGTGCCAGCAGCGGAAGGATACTAGCGGGAGTATCGGGTGAGCAGTTCTTC
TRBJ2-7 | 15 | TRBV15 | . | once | CATSRDPGPSYEQYF | TGTGCCACCAGCAGAGACCCCGGGCCATCCTACGAGCAGTACTTC
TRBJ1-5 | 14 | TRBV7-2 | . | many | CASSLGWSGETQHF | TGTGCCAGCAGCTTAGGGTGGTCAGGGGAAACCCAGCATTTT
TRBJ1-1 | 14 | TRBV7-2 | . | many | CASSFRLTNTEAFF | TGTGCCAGCAGCTTTAGGCTTACGAACACTGAAGCTTTCTTT
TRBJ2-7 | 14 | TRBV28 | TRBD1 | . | CASSWTGGVYEQYF | TGTGCCAGCAGTTGGACAGGGGGAGTCTACGAGCAGTACTTC
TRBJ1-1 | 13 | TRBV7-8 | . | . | CASSSKPGTEAFF | TGTGCCAGCAGCTCAAAGCCGGGGACTGAAGCTTTCTTT
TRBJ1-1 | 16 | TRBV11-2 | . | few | CASSLGWGTSSTEAFF | TGTGCCAGCAGCTTAGGATGGGGGACATCAAGCACTGAAGCTTTCTTT